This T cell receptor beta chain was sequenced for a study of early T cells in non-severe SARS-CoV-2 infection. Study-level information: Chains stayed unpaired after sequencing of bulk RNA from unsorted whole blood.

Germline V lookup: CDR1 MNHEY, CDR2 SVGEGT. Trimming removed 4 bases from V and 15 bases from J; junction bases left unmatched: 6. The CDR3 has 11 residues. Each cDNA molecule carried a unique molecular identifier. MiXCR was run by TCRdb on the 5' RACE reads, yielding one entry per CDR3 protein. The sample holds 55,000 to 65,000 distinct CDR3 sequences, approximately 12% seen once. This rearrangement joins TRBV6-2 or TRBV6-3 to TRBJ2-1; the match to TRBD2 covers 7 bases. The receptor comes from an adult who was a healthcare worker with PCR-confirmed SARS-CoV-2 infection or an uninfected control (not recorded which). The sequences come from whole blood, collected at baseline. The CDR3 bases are TGTGCCAGCAGTTTGGACGGCGGGAGGTTCTTC. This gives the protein CASSLDGGRFF.